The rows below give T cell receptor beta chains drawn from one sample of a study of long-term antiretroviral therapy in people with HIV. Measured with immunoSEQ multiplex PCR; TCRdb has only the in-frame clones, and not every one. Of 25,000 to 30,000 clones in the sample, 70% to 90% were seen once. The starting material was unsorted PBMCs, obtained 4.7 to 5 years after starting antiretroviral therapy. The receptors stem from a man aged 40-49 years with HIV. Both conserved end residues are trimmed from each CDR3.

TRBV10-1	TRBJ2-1	ASSGGSYNEQF
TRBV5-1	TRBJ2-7	ASSLVASHEQY
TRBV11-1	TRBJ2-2	ASSLAHGGPNTGELF
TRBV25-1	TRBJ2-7	ASSTWTSGSYEQY
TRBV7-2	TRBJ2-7	ASSPASGSVGSSEQY
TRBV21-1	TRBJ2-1	ASSKDRGDEQF
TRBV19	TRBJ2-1	ASRTSYNEQF
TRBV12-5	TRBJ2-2	ASGEQNTGELF
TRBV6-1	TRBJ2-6	ASSEIWGRRSGANVLT
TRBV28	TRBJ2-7	ASSLTGTGYEQY
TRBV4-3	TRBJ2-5	ASSQDTAGAGQETQY
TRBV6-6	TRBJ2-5	ASSNPQGANQETQY
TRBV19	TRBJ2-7	ASSIPPSYEQY
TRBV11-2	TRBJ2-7	ASSLEDNPYEQY
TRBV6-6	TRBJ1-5	ASSSAWEGNQPQH
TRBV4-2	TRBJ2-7	ASSQDQGMTDGAYEQY
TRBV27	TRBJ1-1	ASSLWGKWTEAF
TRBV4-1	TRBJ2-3	ASSQVNACVSGGGFGDTQY
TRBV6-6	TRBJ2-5	ASRSRSGVETQY
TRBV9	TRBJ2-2	ASTVDGGNTGELF
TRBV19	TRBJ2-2	ASSKGTSAGSGELF
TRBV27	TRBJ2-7	ASSFLAGGAEQY
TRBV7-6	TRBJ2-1	ASSSTSGTSYNEQF
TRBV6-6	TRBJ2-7	ASQGVGRRAYEQY
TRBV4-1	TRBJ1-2	ASSRVGPLGDGYT
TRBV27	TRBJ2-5	ASSLLAGGGETQY
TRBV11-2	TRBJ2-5	ASSLVQSQETQY
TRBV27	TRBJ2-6	ASSYPPQAGANVLT
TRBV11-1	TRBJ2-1	ASSRSSGRTYNEQF
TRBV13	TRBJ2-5	ASSLEDDDQETQY
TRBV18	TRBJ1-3	ASSQNPGPGGNTIY